Described below is a single T cell receptor (beta chain) sequence and its context. The record originates from a study of blood T cell repertoires in COVID-19. Sequencing was performed with immunoSEQ multiplex PCR; in TCRdb, only in-frame clones are kept and a portion is missing. The sample yields some 52,000 clones, around 84% seen once. CDR1 and CDR2 from the germline V gene are SGHVS and FQNEAQ. CDR3 size: 16 residues. The germline V and J ends were trimmed by 7 bases and 4 bases, with 19 bases remaining between them. The V gene is TRBV7-8, the J gene TRBJ2-2; D is possibly TRBD2 (5 bases). Sequencing input: peripheral blood. The sequence was obtained from a man aged 50-60 years with acute or convalescent COVID-19. CDR3 sequence: CASTPSSGDSTGELFF. The CDR3 DNA follows: TGTGCCAGCACCCCTTCGAGCGGAGACTCCACCGGGGAGCTGTTTTTT. Based on the CDR3 plus reference TRBV7-8 and TRBJ2-2, the full variable domain is GAGVSQSPRYKVAKRGQDVALRCDPISGHVSLFWYQQALGQGPEFLTYFQNEAQLDKSGLPSDRFFAERPEGSVSTLKIQRTQQEDSAVYLCASTPSSGDSTGELFFGEGSRLTVL.